This record covers a single T cell receptor (beta chain). Its specific antigen is unknown. Base quality data are lacking; no much larger clone is found one base away. This sample was included in a study of regulatory T cells in long-lasting Graves disease listed by TCRdb under 2021. A note on the overall study: Newly diagnosed Graves' disease patients had taken antithyroid drugs for less than 3 months. The study was conducted in China and was registered as a clinical trial. This study used TCR sequencing and RNA sequencing of peripheral blood to compare persistent Graves' disease patients against newly diagnosed Graves' disease patients. A total of roughly 35 samples were covered by TCR sequencing, comprising roughly 13 persistent and around 20 newly diagnosed Graves' disease patients. Overall study results and their limits: Patients with persistent disease shared more public clonotypes (approximately 2,500) than newly diagnosed patients did (more than 900). As a limitation, the authors acknowledged that the small sample size may reduce accuracy. Peripheral blood alone was examined, since thyroid tissue, which constituted the primary lesion, could not be accessed. Only the TCR beta chain was sequenced and analyzed. Compared with newly diagnosed patients, persistent Graves' disease patients had lower TCR Shannon entropy and fewer highly expanded clones, which suggests clonal expansion.

The time point label, as the study defines it: newly diagnosed GD, antithyroid drugs for less than 3 months. For both TCR sequencing and RNA sequencing, RNA was extracted from PBMCs in TRIzol. Graves' disease was diagnosed according to American Thyroid Association guidelines. Patients for the study were recruited at an endocrinology department in Xi'an, China. Each patient gave 7 to 9.5 milliliters of peripheral blood, collected in an EDTA anticoagulant tube. PBMCs were isolated by Ficoll Paque Plus density gradient separation without further T cell sorting. An Agilent 2100 Bioanalyzer and agarose gel were used to check RNA quality, while a NanoDrop 2000 measured RNA concentration. Libraries were made using multiplex PCR. TCRdb lists the instrument as Illumina HiSeq 4000. TCR beta libraries were built with iRepertoire HTBI primers and Arm-PCR amplification of CDR3 regions. Before sequencing, the PCR products went through gel purification. The original pipeline was this. A total of 62 TRBV and 14 TRBJ segments were identified across samples and were used for gene usage analysis of CDR3 amino acid clonotypes. COPE and FqMerger were used to merge filtered high-quality paired reads into contigs. Contigs were aligned with BLAST to IMGT TRBV, TRBD and TRBJ reference genes, and CDR3 was defined per IMGT. Highly expanded clones were defined as clonotypes with a frequency above 0.1%. Shannon entropy was used to measure repertoire diversity, and the Gini coefficient was used to measure V-J evenness. Clonotypes shared by more than one individual were considered public. TCRdb reworked the public reads: Q25 trimming with fastp, MiXCR clone assembly, productive beta chains retained. Rows are unified per CDR3 protein, each entry keeping the most common DNA and genes. TCRdb's processing, not the study's, gives the V and J calls here. The sample yields hundreds of thousands of distinct CDR3 sequences; less than 20% were counted once. The top ten clones comprise around 19% of the sample.

The data were also submitted as part of a second study, on T cells in Graves' hyperthyroidism and ophthalmopathy. The other study reports the following: Graves' hyperthyroidism was defined as stable when no progression to ophthalmopathy occurred over 18 months of follow-up. Hyperthyroidism patients were newly diagnosed, had a disease duration of under 2 months, and were aged 18 to 65 years. Any patient with an uncontrolled infection, another autoimmune disease, pregnancy or lactation was excluded. Clinical symptoms, serum thyroxine and TRAb, thyroid ultrasound, and orbital computed tomography formed the basis for the diagnoses. For the first round of RT-PCR on the TCR CDR3, the HTBI primer set was used together with the Qiagen OneStep RT-PCR kit. Most expanded thyroid clonotypes (frequency above 0.001) were also found in blood, which suggests that blood repertoires may mirror thyroid immune responses. In cross-validation, a model built on a 13 V-J signature told ophthalmopathy apart from stable hyperthyroidism with approximately 91% sensitivity and around 81% specificity, and in testing the same model reached 80%/75%. In validation, the model predicted progression to ophthalmopathy a median of approximately 6.3 months before onset, with roughly 70% sensitivity and roughly 72% specificity. TCR V-J signatures able to tell the groups apart were searched for in a discovery cohort of 90 to 100 patients, of whom 43 had Graves' ophthalmopathy and more than 55 had stable Graves' hyperthyroidism. Prospective prediction of ophthalmopathy was tested in an independent validation cohort of 18 to 20 hyperthyroidism patients and around 16 patients who later progressed to ophthalmopathy. The 85 to 100 discovery patients were randomly split 7:3 into training and test sets. The study also compared thyroid tissue and blood T-cell repertoires from five or six Graves' hyperthyroidism patients. After sampling, hyperthyroidism patients received methimazole starting at 30 mg daily, and ophthalmopathy patients received high-dose intravenous methylprednisolone. Libraries were constructed in a second round of multiplex PCR, after which size selection and purification were performed. The libraries were sequenced on an Illumina HiSeq2000 using paired-end 100 bp reads. SOAPnuke was used to process the raw data, removing reads that contained adapters or uncalled bases, had a mean Phred below 15, or lacked an exact match to the constant primer or identifier. High-quality paired reads were merged with COPE v1.2.5, and unique nucleotide sequences were defined as clonotypes. Clonotypes were aligned to IMGT TRBV, TRBD and TRBJ reference segments using MiTCR v1.1. The analysis included only V-J combinations with a frequency above 0.0001, which together covered 99% to 99.2% of the repertoires. A TCS score was defined as the ratio of F50 (clonal expansion) to E x V (chaos), with BLOSUM62-based TCRdist applied between CDR3 peptides within each V-J. Welch's t-statistics and random forest reduced 500 to 550 V-J features to 10 to 15, which were used in a naive Bayes classifier (R e1071). Sample size was not statistically predetermined, and blinding of investigators to group allocation was not performed. The paper describes TCR Vbeta CDR3 sequencing of some 130 peripheral blood samples, made up of approximately 40 ophthalmopathy patients, roughly 80 hyperthyroidism patients and some 17 progressor patients.

This receptor was taken from a woman aged 30 to 39 with Graves disease. Donor details come from another sample of the same person, matched by shared clones. Here the sequenced sample was peripheral blood mononuclear cells (PBMCs), taken at new diagnosis, from a patient treated with antithyroid drugs.

The CDR3 here reads CAWKEGLIAGNTIYF. The DNA reads TGTGCCTGGAAGGAGGGATTAATAGCTGGAAACACCATATATTTT. The sequence joins TRBV30 to TRBJ1-3, with the D gene call left open. A distance of 15 bases separates the germline ends of V and J, which lose 4 bases and 2 bases respectively. CDR1 and CDR2 are read off the germline V gene (reference sequence) as GTSNPN and SVGIG. From its cysteine to its phenylalanine, the CDR3 spans 15 amino acids. Of the read, only the CDR3 DNA is kept; its 45 bases are in frame from base 1.